This T cell receptor (beta chain) was found in a study of beta chain features in type 1 diabetes. Reverse transcribing all isolated RNA meant expressed TCRB transcripts were sequenced. Some clones are missing from TCRdb's copy, which holds only in-frame ones; the method was immunoSEQ multiplex PCR. Among around 450,000 clones listed, roughly 11% were seen once. On this clone itself: The antigen is undetermined.

CDR3 length: 13 amino acids. The V end lost 2 bases, the J end lost 1 base, and 6 bases lay between the germline ends. The germline V gene encodes CDR1 MNHEY and CDR2 SVGAGI. The study, taken as a whole, reports: Using cDNA template may skew counts toward highly expressing activated cells.

The clonotype originates from a woman aged 18-30 years in good health. Sequencing was performed on naive CD4+ T cells from blood. The rearrangement links TRBV6-5 to TRBJ2-7; D is unresolved. In DNA, the CDR3 is TGTGCCAGCAGTTACCCCGGGTCCTACGAGCAGTACTTC. Protein product: CASSYPGSYEQYF.